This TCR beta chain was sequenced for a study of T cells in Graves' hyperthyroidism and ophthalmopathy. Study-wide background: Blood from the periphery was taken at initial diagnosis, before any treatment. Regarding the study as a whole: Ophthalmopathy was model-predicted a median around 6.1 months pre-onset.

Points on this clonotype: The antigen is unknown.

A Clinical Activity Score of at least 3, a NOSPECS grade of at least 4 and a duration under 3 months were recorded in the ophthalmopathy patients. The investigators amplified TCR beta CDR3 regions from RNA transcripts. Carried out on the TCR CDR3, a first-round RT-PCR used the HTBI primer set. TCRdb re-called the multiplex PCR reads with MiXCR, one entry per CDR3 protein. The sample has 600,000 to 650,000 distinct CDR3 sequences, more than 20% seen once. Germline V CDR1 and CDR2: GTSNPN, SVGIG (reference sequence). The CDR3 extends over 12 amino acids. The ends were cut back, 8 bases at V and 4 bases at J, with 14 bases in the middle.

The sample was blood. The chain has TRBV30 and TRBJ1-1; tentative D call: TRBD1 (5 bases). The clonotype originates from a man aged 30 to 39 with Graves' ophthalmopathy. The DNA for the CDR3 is TGTGCCCGAAGGACCCAGGGCACTGAAGCTTTCTTT. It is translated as CARRTQGTEAFF.